Presented here are 27 T cell receptor beta chains from one specimen sequenced in a study of cytomegalovirus exposure and HLA in healthy donors. The study ran its PCR with 60 Vbeta and 13 Jbeta primers. The assay was immunoSEQ multiplex PCR, and TCRdb's table has in-frame clones only and misses some. The sample shows 85,000 to 100,000 clones, roughly 80% of them seen only once. The sample taken for sequencing was PBMCs. The source of these receptors is a man in his 60s in good health and CMV-seropositive.

The gene calls are TRBV15 and TRBJ2-1, with D tentatively TRBD1 (6 bases). Trimming removed 0 bases at V and 6 bases at J, with 9 bases between. The CDR3 runs 14 residues. Germline loops: CDR1 LNHNV, CDR2 YYDKDF (reference sequence). CDR3 DNA: TGTGCCACCAGCAGAGATGCACAGGGCAATGAGCAGTTCTTC. The encoded protein is CATSRDAQGNEQFF.

In its sample, this clone was seen a few times. This sequence joins TRBV7-9 and TRBJ1-6; 7 bases match TRBD1. Germline V gives CDR1 SEHNR, CDR2 FQNEAQ (reference sequence). Losses at the gene ends were 5 bases for V and 7 bases for J; bases not matched to a gene: 5. This CDR3 is built from 14 residues. CDR3 nucleotide sequence: TGTGCCAGCAGCAGCGAGGGGGCAAATTCACCCCTCCACTTT. Its protein product is CASSSEGANSPLHF.

The V gene is TRBV21-1, the J gene TRBJ2-3; the table's D call of TRBD2 was not tested on the DNA. TRBV21-1 is recorded as a pseudogene. CDR3 size: 22 residues. In nucleotides, the CDR3 is TGTGCCAGCAGCACCACGCGGGGAATTAGCGGGGGATCCTTAGGGAGCACAGATACGCAGTATTTT. This sequence encodes CASSTTRGISGGSLGSTDTQYF.

CDR3 amino acids: CASSPPGNVNNEQFF. The CDR3, as DNA: TGTGCCAGCAGCCCCCCAGGGAACGTTAACAATGAGCAGTTCTTC. The V and J genes are TRBV7-3 and TRBJ2-1; a weak D match, TRBD1 (5 bases). The germline V gene has CDR1 SGHTA and CDR2 FQGTGA. Trimming left V 5 bases short and J 5 bases short, with 16 bases between. The CDR3 extends over 15 amino acids.

The chain joins TRBV30 to TRBJ1-1; D remains unclear. This CDR3 has 11 residues. The V gene lost 0 bases and the J gene lost 10 bases, with 9 bases spanning the gap. Per germline, CDR1 GTSNPN and CDR2 SVGIG (reference sequence). CDR3 bases: TGTGCCTGGAGTGTAGAGACGGGAGCTTTCTTT. Protein product: CAWSVETGAFF.

Regarding this clone: The sample contains more than one DNA sequence encoding this CDR3. The chain recombines TRBV2 with TRBJ2-2; D is possibly TRBD2 (5 bases). V was clipped by 5 bases and J by 7 bases, with 17 bases between them. CDR3 length equals 15 residues. CDR1 and CDR2 (germline): SNHLY, FYNNEI. CDR3 nucleotides: TGTGCCAGCAGTAAACAAAGCACGGGGATCGGGGAGCTGTTTTTT. As protein: CASSKQSTGIGELFF.

The V gene is TRBV4-1, the J gene TRBJ2-3, with 11 bases fitting TRBD1. Germline values: CDR1 MGHRA, CDR2 YSYEKL. V lost 4 bases to trimming and J lost 3 bases; unmatched junction nucleotides: 6. The CDR3 totals 16 residues. The DNA for the CDR3 is TGCGCCAGCAGCCCCGAGGGGACAGGGGGGACAGATACGCAGTATTTT. Residues: CASSPEGTGGTDTQYF.

The J gene is TRBJ2-7, the V gene TRBV18; possibly TRBD1 for D (5 bases). The CDR3 totals 12 residues. V shed 5 bases and J shed 6 bases, with 11 bases lying between them. CDR1 is KGHSH and CDR2 is LQKENI in the germline V gene. CDR3 amino acids: CASSKGLGEQYF. DNA of the CDR3: TGTGCCAGCTCAAAGGGGTTAGGCGAGCAGTACTTC.

The CDR3 reads CASSLSPGGSSYEQYF. The CDR3 DNA is TGTGCCAGCAGTTTATCCCCGGGGGGGTCCTCCTACGAGCAGTACTTC. V gene TRBV27 combines with J gene TRBJ2-7; 8 nucleotides match TRBD2. CDR3 length: 16 residues. V was clipped by 0 bases and J by 0 bases; unmatched bases: 4. Germline V gene sequence: CDR1 MNHEY, CDR2 SMNVEV (reference sequence).

The V call is TRBV6-5, the J call TRBJ2-7; 7 bases fit TRBD1. The trim removed 5 bases at V and 0 bases at J, leaving 7 bases unmatched. Germline CDR1 reads MNHEY; CDR2 reads SVGAGI. This CDR3 spans 15 amino acids. The CDR3 sequence: CASSRTGVNSYEQYF. The DNA of the CDR3 is TGTGCCAGCAGTCGCACAGGGGTGAACTCCTACGAGCAGTACTTC.

The chain carries TRBV19 and TRBJ2-3; TRBD1 aligns across 7 bases. Trimming took 5 bases from V and 0 from J; bases not matched to a gene: 5. There are 15 residues in the CDR3. The germline V gene has CDR1 LNHDA and CDR2 SQIVND (reference sequence). This CDR3 is CASSGTVSSTDTQYF. In nucleotides, the CDR3 is TGTGCCAGTAGTGGGACAGTTTCTAGCACAGATACGCAGTATTTT.

V gene TRBV9 combines with J gene TRBJ2-3; tentative D call: TRBD1 (5 bases). Germline loops: CDR1 SGDLS, CDR2 YYNGEE. V was trimmed by 0 bases and J by 0 bases, leaving 8 bases between them. The CDR3 has 15 amino acids. The CDR3 loop reads CASSVEDRSTDTQYF. The CDR3 coding sequence is TGTGCCAGCAGCGTAGAAGACAGAAGCACAGATACGCAGTATTTT.

This clone was seen a single time. The V and J genes are TRBV30 and TRBJ2-5; D may be TRBD1 (5 bases). The J call may be mistaken, given a closer DNA end match to TRBJ2-7. This CDR3 has 14 amino acids. Germline-derived CDR1 and CDR2 are GTSNPN and SVGIG (reference sequence). The CDR3 here is CAWSGDRRSYEQYF. For the CDR3, the DNA is TGTGCCTGGAGTGGTGACAGAAGATCCTACGAGCAGTACTTC.

The J gene is TRBJ2-7, the V gene TRBV6-1; tentative D call: TRBD2 (6 bases). Germline V gene sequence: CDR1 MNHNS, CDR2 SASEGT. Between the trimmed V and J ends, which lost 7 bases and 1 base, there was a span of 11 bases. This CDR3 region has 13 residues. The CDR3 region is CASKRGASYEQYF. The CDR3 DNA reads TGTGCCAGCAAACGCGGGGCTTCCTACGAGCAGTACTTC.

The rearrangement uses TRBV19 and TRBJ2-2, with a weak D call TRBD1 (5 bases). This CDR3 spans 16 amino acids. V lost 1 base and J 3 bases, leaving 12 bases between the germline ends. The germline gives CDR1 LNHDA, CDR2 SQIVND (reference sequence). CDR3 nucleotide sequence: TGTGCCAGTAGTATAGGTTTGGGCAGGGACACCGGGGAGCTGTTTTTT. It specifies CASSIGLGRDTGELFF.

This chain links TRBV4-1 with TRBJ1-3; perhaps TRBD1 as D (5 bases). CDR3 length: 14 amino acids. V was clipped by 4 bases and J by 4 bases, with 11 bases between them. CDR1 is MGHRA and CDR2 is YSYEKL in the germline V gene. The CDR3 nucleotides are TGCGCCAGCAGCCTCCCGGGGGGAGGAAACACCATATATTTT. Translated: CASSLPGGGNTIYF.

The genes are TRBV5-6 and TRBJ1-4; D remains ambiguous. Germline loops: CDR1 SGHDT, CDR2 YYEEEE. V was pared by 4 bases and J by 4 bases, with 14 bases between. The CDR3 is 15 amino acids. The CDR3 DNA reads as TGTGCCAGCAGCCCGTCAGGATCTGGTAATGAAAAACTGTTTTTT. Translation: CASSPSGSGNEKLFF.

Details on this clone: Other nucleotide sequences from this sample produce the same CDR3. The chain has TRBV15 and TRBJ1-3; no reliable D call. Between the trimmed V and J ends, which lost 0 bases and 0 bases, there was a span of 6 bases. The CDR3 runs to 15 residues. Germline lookup yields CDR1 LNHNV and CDR2 YYDKDF (reference sequence). DNA of the CDR3: TGTGCCACCAGCAGAGATCGCTACTCTGGAAACACCATATATTTT. Encoded protein: CATSRDRYSGNTIYF.

The rearrangement uses TRBV10-3 and TRBJ2-5, with 8 bases aligning to TRBD1. CDR3 size: 14 residues. Per germline, CDR1 ENHRY and CDR2 SYGVKD. V lost 11 bases and J lost 1; bases outside the gene matches: 9. The CDR3 bases are TGTGCCGCTCGACGGGACAGGACCCAAGAGACCCAGTACTTC. Its translation is CAARRDRTQETQYF.

This sequence joins TRBV7-9 and TRBJ2-7, with TRBD2 as a possible D gene (5 bases). V lost 2 bases, J lost 2 bases, and 7 bases lay in between. CDR1 is SEHNR and CDR2 is FQNEAQ in the germline V gene (reference sequence). The CDR3 spans 13 residues. The CDR3 loop is CASSLYGTYEQYF. The CDR3 nucleotides read TGTGCCAGCAGCTTATACGGGACCTACGAGCAGTACTTC.

In its sample, this clone was seen a few times. The rearrangement uses TRBV6-6 and TRBJ2-7, with 9 bases fitting TRBD2. The J segment lost 5 bases and the V segment lost 0 bases, leaving 2 bases of the junction unmatched. There are 14 residues in the CDR3. Per germline, CDR1 MNHNY and CDR2 SVGAGI (reference sequence). CDR3 sequence reads: CASSYSGLANEQYF. The DNA of the CDR3 is TGTGCCAGCAGTTACTCGGGACTAGCAAACGAGCAGTACTTC.

This sequence joins TRBV7-6 and TRBJ1-1; the D is unclear. Germline V CDR1 and CDR2: SGHVS, FNYEAQ. This CDR3 spans 14 amino acids. V was cut by 3 bases and J by 3 bases, with 11 bases left in between. The CDR3 sequence: CASSLKARDTEAFF. The CDR3 region has the DNA TGTGCCAGCAGCTTGAAGGCACGGGACACTGAAGCTTTCTTT.

This rearrangement joins TRBV2 to TRBJ2-2, with D maybe TRBD1 (7 bases). The V end was cut by 7 bases, the J end by 3 bases, with 15 bases between. CDR1 is SNHLY and CDR2 is FYNNEI in the germline V gene. CDR3 size: 15 residues. The CDR3 loop is CASNDARGDTGELFF. CDR3 DNA: TGTGCCAGCAATGACGCCAGGGGGGACACCGGGGAGCTGTTTTTT.

V and J are TRBV7-2 and TRBJ2-5; D not certain. Trimming removed 0 bases at V and 3 bases at J, with 11 bases between. CDR1 is SGHTA, CDR2 FQGNSA, per germline. This CDR3 is 15 amino acids long. CDR3 sequence reads: CASSLARSSKETQYF. CDR3 bases: TGTGCCAGCAGCTTAGCCCGTAGCAGCAAAGAGACCCAGTACTTC.

A remark on this clone: Other DNA sequences in this sample translate to the same CDR3. The chain joins TRBV2 to TRBJ2-7; no firm D call. V was cut by 2 bases and J by 6 bases, with 14 bases left in between. Germline V lookup: CDR1 SNHLY, CDR2 FYNNEI. The CDR3 is 14 residues long. The CDR3 DNA follows: TGTGCCAGCAGTGAATCTGCAATAAGAGGCGAGCAGTACTTC. The encoded protein is CASSESAIRGEQYF.

The rearrangement uses TRBV6-1 and TRBJ2-7, with 10 bases aligning to TRBD2. Germline values: CDR1 MNHNS, CDR2 SASEGT. CDR3 length: 16 amino acids. Germline trimming cut 4 bases from V and 5 bases from J; bases unmatched to any gene: 11. The CDR3 DNA reads TGTGCCAGCAGTGCCCTGAGCGGGGGGGCCGTCCACGAGCAGTACTTC. It is translated as CASSALSGGAVHEQYF.

The J gene is TRBJ1-1, the V gene TRBV6-5; 7 nucleotides line up with TRBD1. CDR1 and CDR2 from the germline V gene are MNHEY and SVGAGI. The CDR3 contains 15 residues. Trimming took 5 bases from V and 9 from J; bases not matched to a gene: 15. CDR3 nucleotide sequence: TGTGCCAGCAGTAAGGAGCCACAGGGGTGGGCGCAAGCTTTCTTT. This gives the protein CASSKEPQGWAQAFF.